What follows describes a single TCR beta chain. The antigen remains unidentified. These data come from a study of cytomegalovirus exposure and HLA in healthy donors. Study-level findings and limits: Most sequenced TCRs were rare (though some public TCRs occurred in many donors). Later work found that TCR association rates differed between HLA loci; DRB1 had the most and HLA-C the fewest.

Among the donors, all were healthy bone marrow donors. Donors had nominal health at sampling but likely had unrecorded immune exposures. J was trimmed by 7 bases and V by 0 bases; bases with no gene match: 15. CDR1 is MGHRA and CDR2 is YSYEKL in the germline V gene. The CDR3 has 18 residues. Vbeta (60) and Jbeta (13) primers were used in the PCR. Data came from immunoSEQ multiplex PCR; TCRdb stores just in-frame clones and leaves some out. This sample carries around 150,000 clones, roughly 70% of them seen once, and the ten largest clones take approximately 3.4%. Sequences were obtained from PBMCs. This clonotype was obtained from a middle-aged man in good health and CMV-seronegative. The chain links TRBV4-1 to TRBJ2-7; 10 nucleotides agree with TRBD2. CDR3 sequence: CASSQEGGLAGVGGEQYF. The CDR3 DNA reads TGCGCCAGCAGCCAAGAGGGGGGGCTAGCGGGAGTTGGGGGGGAGCAGTACTTC.